This T cell receptor beta chain was retrieved from a study of T cell changes during pregnancy in multiple sclerosis. Sequencing was performed with immunoSEQ multiplex PCR; in TCRdb, only in-frame clones are kept and a portion is missing. The data contain 80,000 to 95,000 clones, about 94% of them seen just once; the ten biggest clones take up less than 1.5%. The germline gives CDR1 KGHSH, CDR2 LQKENI. Between the trimmed V and J ends, which lost 2 bases and 7 bases, there was a span of 12 bases. The CDR3 sequence is 14 residues long. The sequencing here drew on peripheral blood, taken in the third trimester of pregnancy. The sequence came from a female donor in good health, enrolled as a control in a pregnancy study. The chain carries TRBV18 and TRBJ2-1; tentative D call: TRBD1 (5 bases). The CDR3 sequence: CASSPMSRDNEQFF. The CDR3 nucleotides are TGTGCCAGCTCACCAATGTCCAGGGATAATGAGCAGTTCTTC. The full variable domain, completed using reference TRBV18 and TRBJ2-1, is NAGVMQNPRHLVRRRGQEARLRCSPMKGHSHVYWYRQLPEEGLKFMVYLQKENIIDESGMPKERFSAEFPKEGPSILRIQQVVRGDSAAYFCASSPMSRDNEQFFGPGTRLTVL.